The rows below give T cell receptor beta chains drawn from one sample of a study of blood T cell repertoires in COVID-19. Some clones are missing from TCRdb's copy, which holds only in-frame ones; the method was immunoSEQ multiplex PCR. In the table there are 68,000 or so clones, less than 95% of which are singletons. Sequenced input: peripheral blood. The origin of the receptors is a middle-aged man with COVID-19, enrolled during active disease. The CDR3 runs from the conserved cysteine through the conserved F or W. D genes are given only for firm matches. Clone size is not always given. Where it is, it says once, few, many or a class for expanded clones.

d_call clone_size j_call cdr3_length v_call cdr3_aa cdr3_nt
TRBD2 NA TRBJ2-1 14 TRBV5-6 CASSSGTSGRAQFF TGTGCCAGCAGCTCCGGGACTAGCGGGAGGGCGCAGTTCTTC
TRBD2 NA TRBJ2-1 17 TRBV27 CASTRVLAGAFFNEQFF TGTGCCAGCACCCGTGTACTAGCGGGAGCTTTCTTCAATGAGCAGTTCTTC
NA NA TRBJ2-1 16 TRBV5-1 CASSLVGTPGVDEQFF TGCGCCAGCAGCTTGGTCGGGACACCAGGGGTGGATGAGCAGTTCTTC
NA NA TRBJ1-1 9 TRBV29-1 CSVDQEAFF TGCAGCGTTGACCAGGAAGCTTTCTTT
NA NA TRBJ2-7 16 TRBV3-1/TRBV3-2 CASSQGPGVTSYEQYF TGTGCCAGCAGCCAAGGTCCGGGAGTAACCTCCTACGAGCAGTACTTC
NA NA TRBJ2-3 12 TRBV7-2 CASSRDFRTQYF TGTGCCAGCAGCCGGGACTTTAGGACGCAGTATTTT
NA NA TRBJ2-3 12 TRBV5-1 CASSLVTDTQYF TGCGCCAGCAGCTTGGTAACAGATACGCAGTATTTT
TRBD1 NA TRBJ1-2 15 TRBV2 CASTGPDRRPWGYTF TGTGCCAGCACCGGACCGGACAGGAGGCCGTGGGGCTACACCTTC
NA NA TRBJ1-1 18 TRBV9 CASSLASGGSLVNTEAFF TGTGCCAGCAGCCTCGCAAGCGGGGGGTCGTTAGTGAACACTGAAGCTTTCTTT
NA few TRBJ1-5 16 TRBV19 CASRPGTLHSNQPQHF TGTGCCAGTAGACCGGGGACTCTTCATAGCAATCAGCCCCAGCATTTT
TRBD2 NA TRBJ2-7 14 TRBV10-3 CAISVSGGGYEQYF TGTGCCATCAGTGTCTCGGGAGGGGGGTACGAGCAGTACTTC
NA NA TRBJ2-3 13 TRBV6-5 CASSYPGTDTQYF TGTGCCAGCAGTTATCCTGGCACAGATACGCAGTATTTT
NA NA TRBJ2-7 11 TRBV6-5 CASIRGYEQYF TGTGCCAGCATCCGGGGCTACGAGCAGTACTTC
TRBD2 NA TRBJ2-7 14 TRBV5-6 CASSLAVRENEQYF TGTGCCAGCAGCTTGGCGGTGCGGGAGAACGAGCAGTACTTC
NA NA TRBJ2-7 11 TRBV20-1 CSAEAQDEQYF TGCAGTGCGGAGGCTCAAGACGAGCAGTACTTC